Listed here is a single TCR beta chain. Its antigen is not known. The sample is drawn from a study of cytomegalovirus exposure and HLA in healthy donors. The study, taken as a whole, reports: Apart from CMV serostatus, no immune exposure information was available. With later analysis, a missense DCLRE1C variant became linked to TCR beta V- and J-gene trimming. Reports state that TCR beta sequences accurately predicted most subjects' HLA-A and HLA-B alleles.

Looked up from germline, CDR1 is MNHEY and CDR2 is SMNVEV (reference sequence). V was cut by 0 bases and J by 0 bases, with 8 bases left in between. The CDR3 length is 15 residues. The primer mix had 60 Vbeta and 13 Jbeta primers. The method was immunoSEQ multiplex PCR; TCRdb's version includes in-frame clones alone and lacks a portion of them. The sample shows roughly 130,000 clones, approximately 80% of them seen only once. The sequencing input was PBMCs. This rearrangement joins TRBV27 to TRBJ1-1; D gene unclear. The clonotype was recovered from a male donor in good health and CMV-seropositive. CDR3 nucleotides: TGTGCCAGCAGTTTATCCCCGACTCTGAACACTGAAGCTTTCTTT. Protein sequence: CASSLSPTLNTEAFF.